The rows below give T cell receptor beta chains drawn from one sample of a study of blood T cell repertoires in COVID-19. Libraries were prepared by immunoSEQ multiplex PCR; TCRdb keeps only in-frame clonotypes and omits some of them. The sample holds 120,000 to 150,000 clones, almost 90% seen once. Source material: peripheral blood. These receptors originate from a human donor in a cohort sampled during active COVID-19. The CDR3 runs from the conserved cysteine through the conserved F or W. A D gene is named only where the DNA matches it firmly. Where a row states a size, it is once, few, many or the class of an expanded clone; other rows omit it.

>16|TRBJ2-3|-|TRBV10-3|TRBD1
TGTGCCATCAGTGAGGGGACAGGAACGTACACAGATACGCAGTATTTT
CAISEGTGTYTDTQYF
>14|TRBJ2-7|-|TRBV28|-
TGTGCCAGCAGACTTAGGGGGACCCGCTACGAGCAGTACTTC
CASRLRGTRYEQYF
>14|TRBJ2-3|-|TRBV30|TRBD1
TGTGCCTGGAGTAAGGACAGGGTGACAGATACGCAGTATTTT
CAWSKDRVTDTQYF
>15|TRBJ2-4|-|TRBV7-2|-
TGTGCCAGCAGCTTAGGTCAGGGAGCCAAAAACATTCAGTACTTC
CASSLGQGAKNIQYF
>14|TRBJ1-5|few|TRBV5-6|-
TGTGCCAGCAGCTTGTTCGGGGATAATCAGCCCCAGCATTTT
CASSLFGDNQPQHF
>16|TRBJ1-3|-|TRBV9|-
TGTGCCAGCAGCGTAGGTGAGGGAACCTCTGGAAACACCATATATTTT
CASSVGEGTSGNTIYF
>18|TRBJ2-1|-|TRBV5-1|TRBD2
TGCGCCAGCAGCGGGATCCAGCGGGAGGGGAAAACCTACAATGAGCAGTTCTTC
CASSGIQREGKTYNEQFF
>15|TRBJ1-6|once|TRBV6-5|-
TGTGCCAGCAGTTACACGACTGGCTATAATTCACCCCTCCACTTT
CASSYTTGYNSPLHF
>15|TRBJ2-4|-|TRBV6-1|-
TGTGCCAGCAGTGAAGCCAGGGGAAGAAAAAACATTCAGTACTTC
CASSEARGRKNIQYF
>14|TRBJ1-5|-|TRBV6-2/TRBV6-3|-
TGTGCCAGCAGTTGGGGGGACGGCAATCAGCCCCAGCATTTT
CASSWGDGNQPQHF
>14|TRBJ1-4|-|TRBV7-9|TRBD1
TGTGCCAGCAGCCAAGGACAGGGCCGTGAAAAACTGTTTTTT
CASSQGQGREKLFF
>14|TRBJ1-5|-|TRBV30|TRBD1
TGTGCCTGGAGTTTACAGGGGGCTCGGCAGCCCCAGCATTTT
CAWSLQGARQPQHF
>13|TRBJ1-1|-|TRBV5-8|-
TGTGCCAGCAGCCCTGTGGAGTGGACTGAAGCTTTCTTT
CASSPVEWTEAFF
>14|TRBJ2-7|-|TRBV19|-
TGTGCCAGTAGTATACGGCCAGGGTCCTACGAGCAGTACTTC
CASSIRPGSYEQYF
>14|TRBJ2-3|-|TRBV24-1|TRBD2
TGTGCCACCGGGATAGCGGGAGAGGCAGATACGCAGTATTTT
CATGIAGEADTQYF
>16|TRBJ2-3|-|TRBV7-2|TRBD1
TGTGCCAGCAGCCGTCGTCGGGACAGGGGCACAGATACGCAGTATTTT
CASSRRRDRGTDTQYF
>12|TRBJ1-5|-|TRBV12-3/TRBV12-4|TRBD1
TGTGCCAGCAGTTTAGAGGGACAGCGTTGGCATTTT
CASSLEGQRWHF
>14|TRBJ1-4|-|TRBV5-1|-
TGCGCCAGCAGCTTGGTTTCCGAGGGTGAAAAACTGTTTTTT
CASSLVSEGEKLFF
>12|TRBJ2-7|-|TRBV11-2|-
TGTGCCAGCAGCTTGTCAGGGATGGGGCAGTACTTC
CASSLSGMGQYF
>12|TRBJ1-6|-|TRBV3-1/TRBV3-2|-
TGTGCCAGCAGCCCAGTGGGGGCAACCCTCCACTTT
CASSPVGATLHF
>14|TRBJ2-1|-|TRBV7-8|TRBD1
TGTGCCAGCAGCCGCTCGACAGGGATGAATGAGCAGTTCTTC
CASSRSTGMNEQFF
>15|TRBJ2-1|once|TRBV9|TRBD2
TGTGCCAGCAGCGCCCTGGCGGGGGAGAACAATGAGCAGTTCTTC
CASSALAGENNEQFF
>14|TRBJ1-2|-|TRBV2|-
TGTGCCAGCACCGTCGCAAACGGAGGCTATGGCTACACCTTC
CASTVANGGYGYTF